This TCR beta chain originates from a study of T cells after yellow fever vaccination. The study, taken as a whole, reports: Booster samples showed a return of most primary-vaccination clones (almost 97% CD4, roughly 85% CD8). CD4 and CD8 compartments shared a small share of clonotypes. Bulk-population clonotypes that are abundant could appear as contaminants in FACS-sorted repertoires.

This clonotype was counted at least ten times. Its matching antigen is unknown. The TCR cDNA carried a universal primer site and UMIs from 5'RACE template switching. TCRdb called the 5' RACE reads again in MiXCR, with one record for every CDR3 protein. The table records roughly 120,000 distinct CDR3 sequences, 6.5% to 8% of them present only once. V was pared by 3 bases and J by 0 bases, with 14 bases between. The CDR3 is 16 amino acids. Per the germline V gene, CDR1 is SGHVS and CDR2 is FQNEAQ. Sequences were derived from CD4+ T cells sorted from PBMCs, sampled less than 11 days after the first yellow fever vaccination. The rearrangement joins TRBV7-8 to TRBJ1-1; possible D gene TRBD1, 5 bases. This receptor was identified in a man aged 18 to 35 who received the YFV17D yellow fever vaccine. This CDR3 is CASSLGPEGLNTEAFF. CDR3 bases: TGTGCCAGCAGCTTGGGGCCTGAGGGGTTGAACACTGAAGCTTTCTTT.